A selection of T cell receptor beta chains follows, all from one sample in a study of cytomegalovirus exposure and HLA in healthy donors. Clones were sequenced by immunoSEQ multiplex PCR, and TCRdb holds only the in-frame ones, with some missing. The sample lists about 200,000 clones; 65% to 80% were seen once. Sequencing input: PBMCs. The receptors originated from a woman in her twenties or thirties in good health and CMV-seropositive. The CDR3 runs from the conserved cysteine through the conserved F or W. D genes are given only for firm matches. Clone sizes are given selectively: once, few, many, or a class where the clone is expanded.

cdr3_length	j_call	d_call	v_call	clone_size	cdr3_nt	cdr3_aa
13	TRBJ2-5	TRBD2	TRBV6-1	NA	TGTGCCGGGGGCCTAGCGGGAGCACAGACCCAGTACTTC	CAGGLAGAQTQYF
13	TRBJ1-1	TRBD1	TRBV2	few	TGTGCCAGCAGGGGACAGGGGGGCACTGAAGCTTTCTTT	CASRGQGGTEAFF
14	TRBJ1-2	NA	TRBV7-2	NA	TGTGCCAGCAGCTCCCTCAGGGAACGCTATGGCTACACCTTC	CASSSLRERYGYTF
15	TRBJ2-1	NA	TRBV5-5	NA	TGTGCCAGCAGCCCTTTCCTGGGGGGTTTGGAAAGGCAGTTCTTC	CASSPFLGGLERQFF
15	TRBJ2-7	TRBD2	TRBV18	NA	TGTGCCAGCTCACCTTCGCTAGCGGAGATCTACGAGCAGTACTTC	CASSPSLAEIYEQYF
16	TRBJ2-1	TRBD2	TRBV15	NA	TGTGCCACCAGCGGCGGACTAGCGGGAGTATACAATGAGCAGTTCTTC	CATSGGLAGVYNEQFF
14	TRBJ2-7	NA	TRBV5-1	once	TGCGCCAGCGGGTTCTACGGCAGGGGAGACGAGCAGTACTTC	CASGFYGRGDEQYF
14	TRBJ2-2	NA	TRBV13	NA	TGTGCCAGCATCGAGAGACTTAACACCGGGGAGCTGTTTTTT	CASIERLNTGELFF
17	TRBJ2-7	TRBD2	TRBV10-3	NA	TGTGCCACTCCGGGACTAGCGGGAAGGGCCTGCTCCTACGAGCAGTACTTC	CATPGLAGRACSYEQYF
16	TRBJ2-7	TRBD1	TRBV5-6	NA	TGTGCCAGCAGCTTGATATGGACAGGGAGCTCCTACGAGCAGTACTTC	CASSLIWTGSSYEQYF
17	TRBJ1-2	TRBD1	TRBV7-9	NA	TGTGCCAGCAGCTACTTGGGACAGGGGGAAATTCTTTATGGCTACACCTTC	CASSYLGQGEILYGYTF
15	TRBJ2-7	NA	TRBV15	NA	TGTGCCACCAGCAGAGATTACCCAGGGGCCTACGAGCAGTACTTC	CATSRDYPGAYEQYF
14	TRBJ1-4	TRBD1	TRBV2	NA	TGTGCCAGCAGGTCTGACAGGGTCAACGAAAAACTGTTTTTT	CASRSDRVNEKLFF
17	TRBJ2-3	TRBD2	TRBV9	NA	TGTGCCAGCAGCCCTTACTCCATACTAGCGGGAGGAGATACGCAGTATTTT	CASSPYSILAGGDTQYF
16	TRBJ2-7	NA	TRBV7-2	NA	TGTGCCAGCAGCTTAGTGGGGCTAGCGAGCCCCTACGAGCAGTACTTC	CASSLVGLASPYEQYF
14	TRBJ1-1	NA	TRBV27	NA	TGTGCCAGCAGTTTAGAGACAGGTAACACTGAAGCTTTCTTT	CASSLETGNTEAFF
16	TRBJ1-2	TRBD1	TRBV5-1	NA	TGCGCCAGCTCCCGAACAGGGACAGGGAACAACTATGGCTACACCTTC	CASSRTGTGNNYGYTF
17	TRBJ2-3	TRBD2	TRBV2	NA	TGTGCCAGCAGTGAGCCTAGCGGGGGGGCATTTGCAGATACGCAGTATTTT	CASSEPSGGAFADTQYF
13	TRBJ2-7	TRBD2	TRBV7-2	once	TGTGCCAGCAGCTTCGCGGGGGTGGGGGAGCAGTACTTC	CASSFAGVGEQYF
15	TRBJ2-7	NA	TRBV6-5	once	TGTGCCAGCAGTAAAACGGGGGTGGACTCCTACGAGCAGTACTTC	CASSKTGVDSYEQYF
15	TRBJ1-4	TRBD1	TRBV11-2	NA	TGTGCCAGCAGGGCTCCGGGACAGGGTCGGGGAAAACTGTTTTTT	CASRAPGQGRGKLFF
16	TRBJ2-2	NA	TRBV5-1	NA	TGCGCCAGCAGCTTGGGAGTTAGGGGGAACACCGGGGAGCTGTTTTTT	CASSLGVRGNTGELFF
14	TRBJ1-2	TRBD1	TRBV6-5	NA	TGTGCCAGCAGTTACTCGGACAGGGTTAATGGCTACACCTTC	CASSYSDRVNGYTF
16	TRBJ2-3	TRBD2	TRBV7-2	once	TGTGCCAGCAACCAAGGAGCGGGAACGGGGGTGGATACGCAGTATTTT	CASNQGAGTGVDTQYF
16	TRBJ2-2	TRBD2	TRBV19	few	TGTGCCAGTAGTAGGGCCGGGACTAGCCCCCCCGGGGAGCTGTTTTTT	CASSRAGTSPPGELFF
14	TRBJ1-1	TRBD1	TRBV18	NA	TGTGCCAGCTCGTCGGACAGGGGGCCCACTGAAGCTTTCTTT	CASSSDRGPTEAFF
15	TRBJ1-4	NA	TRBV19	NA	TGTGCCAGTAGTATTTGGGCCAGAGCTAATGAAAAACTGTTTTTT	CASSIWARANEKLFF
16	TRBJ2-7	TRBD1	TRBV5-4	NA	TGTGCCAGCAGCTTGTCAGTAGGGGACAGAGCCTACGAGCAGTACTTC	CASSLSVGDRAYEQYF
15	TRBJ1-2	NA	TRBV2	NA	TGTGCCAGCAGTAGACTCGGGGGTGAGGACTATGGCTACACCTTC	CASSRLGGEDYGYTF
15	TRBJ2-1	TRBD2	TRBV11-2	NA	TGTGCCAGCAGCTTAATTGCGGGAGCGTTTGATGAGCAGTTCTTC	CASSLIAGAFDEQFF
14	TRBJ1-1	NA	TRBV9	NA	TGTGCCAGCAGCGTCGGTATGATGAACACTGAAGCTTTCTTT	CASSVGMMNTEAFF
12	TRBJ2-2	NA	TRBV19	NA	TGTGCCAGTAGTACGTACACCGGGGAGCTGTTTTTT	CASSTYTGELFF
15	TRBJ1-1	TRBD1	TRBV4-1	NA	TGCGCCAGCAGCCGAGACAGGGGGCCTGGCACTGAAGCTTTCTTT	CASSRDRGPGTEAFF
12	TRBJ1-2	NA	TRBV6-5	NA	TGTGCCAGCAGGCCACACATCTATGGCTACACCTTC	CASRPHIYGYTF
14	TRBJ2-1	TRBD2	TRBV13	NA	TGTGCCAGCAGCTCCCGGGACTACCTCGGGGAGCAGTTCTTC	CASSSRDYLGEQFF
13	TRBJ2-7	TRBD1	TRBV25-1	few	TGTGCCAGCAGTGTGGACAGGGGCGTTAAGCAGTACTTC	CASSVDRGVKQYF
16	TRBJ1-3	TRBD1	TRBV7-6	NA	TGTGCCAGCAGCTGGGACGGGACAGCTGCCGGAAACACCATATATTTT	CASSWDGTAAGNTIYF
13	TRBJ1-2	TRBD1	TRBV5-1	NA	TGCGCCAGCAGCTTGGGACAGGGTAATGGCTACACCTTC	CASSLGQGNGYTF
14	TRBJ2-2	TRBD2	TRBV2	NA	TGTGCCAGCAGTCGGGGGGGCCGCACCGGGGAGCTGTTTTTT	CASSRGGRTGELFF
15	TRBJ2-7	TRBD2	TRBV27	NA	TGTGCCAGCAGTCCCGGGACTAGCGGGGGTTACGAGCAGTACTTC	CASSPGTSGGYEQYF
14	TRBJ2-7	TRBD2	TRBV30	NA	TGTGCCTGGAGTTGGGGCGGGAGTTTCTACGAGCAGTACTTC	CAWSWGGSFYEQYF
12	TRBJ2-3	NA	TRBV7-8	NA	TGTGCCAGCAGGCACTCGGTGGATACGCAGTATTTT	CASRHSVDTQYF
12	TRBJ1-2	NA	TRBV27	once	TGTGCCAGCAGAGGCGTGACTCTTGGCTACACCTTC	CASRGVTLGYTF
14	TRBJ2-2	TRBD1	TRBV5-1	once	TGCGCCAGCAGCCGGGACAGTGGCACCGGGGAGCTGTTTTTT	CASSRDSGTGELFF
15	TRBJ1-2	TRBD1	TRBV4-3	NA	TGCGCCAGCAGCCAAGTGAGGGGGCTGGGGACGGGCTACACCTTC	CASSQVRGLGTGYTF
15	TRBJ2-7	TRBD1	TRBV11-3	few	TGTGCCAGCAGCTTAATATGGGACAGACTCTACGAGCAGTACTTC	CASSLIWDRLYEQYF
16	TRBJ2-3	TRBD2	TRBV12-5	NA	TGTGCTAGTGGTTTGGGTTCTAGCGGTTTCACAGATACGCAGTATTTT	CASGLGSSGFTDTQYF
15	TRBJ1-2	TRBD1	TRBV19	NA	TGTGCCAGTAGTGCCAGTTGGGCAGGGGGCTATGGCTACACCTTC	CASSASWAGGYGYTF
14	TRBJ1-3	NA	TRBV7-2	NA	TGTGCCAGCAGCCAGACACTCTCTGGAAACACCATATATTTT	CASSQTLSGNTIYF
15	TRBJ1-1	NA	TRBV7-9	NA	TGTGCCAGCAGCCTCCCCGGGGTGGCGAACACTGAAGCTTTCTTT	CASSLPGVANTEAFF
13	TRBJ2-7	TRBD2	TRBV6-5	NA	TGTGCCAGCGGTCTAGCGGGGCCCTACGAGCAGTACTTC	CASGLAGPYEQYF
13	TRBJ1-2	NA	TRBV10-3	NA	TGTGCCATCAGTGAACAGGGATATGATGGCTACACCTTC	CAISEQGYDGYTF
15	TRBJ1-5	NA	TRBV11-3	NA	TGTGCCAGCAGCTTAGACGGGAGAAGCAATCAGCCCCAGCATTTT	CASSLDGRSNQPQHF
18	TRBJ2-2	TRBD1	TRBV11-2	few	TGTGCCAGCAGCTTAGTTTCTTCGGGACAGGGGGTCACCGGGGAGCTGTTTTTT	CASSLVSSGQGVTGELFF
17	TRBJ1-4	TRBD1	TRBV9	NA	TGTGCCAGCAGCGTAGGGGACAGAGTAGCAACTAATGAAAAACTGTTTTTT	CASSVGDRVATNEKLFF
15	TRBJ2-2	TRBD1	TRBV27	once	TGTGCCAGCAGTCTCCGGACAGGGGACACCGGGGAGCTGTTTTTT	CASSLRTGDTGELFF
14	TRBJ2-5	TRBD1	TRBV11-2	NA	TGTGCCAGCAGCTTAGGGCTAAGGGGGCTGACCCAGTACTTC	CASSLGLRGLTQYF
18	TRBJ2-1	NA	TRBV1	NA	TGCACCAGCAGCCAAGATTCGTCAACTAGCGGGGCACGGGATGAGCAGTTCTTC	CTSSQDSSTSGARDEQFF
14	TRBJ2-5	TRBD2	TRBV7-7	NA	TGTGCCAGCAGCTATGAGCGGGAGCAGGAGACCCAGTACTTC	CASSYEREQETQYF